Following are 31 T cell receptor beta chains from one sample sequenced in a study of blood T cells in healthy people across ages. The use of a sample-barcoded 5' primer and a J-beta primer mix characterized a second PCR of 7 to 11 cycles. TCRdb called the 5' RACE reads again in MiXCR, with one record for every CDR3 protein. The table lists roughly 800,000 distinct CDR3 sequences, 30% to 45% of them singletons. Specimen: blood. The receptors derive from a man between 18 and 35 years old in good health.

In this sample, this clonotype turned up a few times. The chain recombines TRBV7-3 with TRBJ2-3; 11 positions match TRBD1. With V trimmed by 2 bases and J by 4 bases, 5 bases remained unmatched. The CDR3 is made up of 16 amino acids. Germline loops: CDR1 SGHTA, CDR2 FQGTGA. The DNA of the CDR3 is TGTGCCAGCAGCTTATGGGGACAGGGGGGCGCAGATACGCAGTATTTT. It translates to CASSLWGQGGADTQYF.

The chain recombines TRBV29-1 with TRBJ1-2; D is uncertain. Germline V lookup: CDR1 SQVTM, CDR2 ANQGSEA. Trimming removed 3 bases from V and 13 bases from J, with 24 bases in between. The CDR3 spans 14 residues. The CDR3: CSVDPSGQDRIGTF. CDR3 in DNA: TGCAGCGTTGACCCCAGTGGTCAGGACCGAATTGGCACCTTC.

This clonotype was detected a few times. This chain connects TRBV10-3 to TRBJ2-5; 7 nucleotides align to TRBD1. Germline loops: CDR1 ENHRY, CDR2 SYGVKD. V shed 6 bases, J shed 2 bases, and the junction held 6 bases outside the gene matches. The CDR3 runs to 14 residues. CDR3: CAISGLGQQETQYF. In DNA, the CDR3 is TGTGCCATCAGCGGACTGGGACAGCAAGAGACCCAGTACTTC.

This chain uses TRBV5-6 with TRBJ1-5, with D possibly matching TRBD1 (6 bases). Germline assignment: CDR1 SGHDT and CDR2 YYEEEE. This CDR3 spans 13 amino acids. Trimming removed 2 bases at V and 7 bases at J, with 10 bases between. CDR3 DNA: TGTGCCAGCAGCTTACACAGGGAACAGCCCCAGCATTTT. It translates to CASSLHREQPQHF.

Note on this clonotype: This may be a read error, as it is one base from a much larger clone. This chain links TRBV4-2 with TRBJ2-1; D is unresolved. Germline loops: CDR1 LGHNA, CDR2 YNFKEQ. The CDR3 loop spans 15 amino acids. V lost 0 bases to trimming and J lost 6 bases, with 12 bases between them. The CDR3 loop is CASSQDVPVSNEQFF. The CDR3 nucleotides read TGTGCCAGCAGCCAAGATGTACCCGTTTCCAATGAGCAGTTCTTC.

This clonotype was picked up a small number of times. The chain has TRBV5-1 and TRBJ1-6; no clear D gene. The CDR3 loop spans 15 amino acids. The ends were cut back, 4 bases at V and 7 bases at J, with 15 bases in the middle. CDR1 and CDR2 (germline): SGHRS, YFSETQ. The CDR3: CASSAQDEGNSPLHF. DNA for the CDR3: TGCGCCAGCAGCGCCCAGGACGAAGGGAATTCACCCCTCCACTTT. The whole variable domain, remainder taken from reference TRBV5-1 and TRBJ1-6, is KAGVTQTPRYLIKTRGQQVTLSCSPISGHRSVSWYQQTPGQGLQFLFEYFSETQRNKGNFPGRFSGRQFSNSRSEMNVSTLELGDSALYLCASSAQDEGNSPLHFGNGTRLTVT.

In regard to this clonotype: This could be a read error, since a much larger clone is one nucleotide away. The chain recombines TRBV3-1 with TRBJ2-5; TRBD1 or TRBD2 may be the D gene (6 bases each). The germline V gene encodes CDR1 LGHDT and CDR2 YNNKEL (reference sequence). This CDR3 has 19 residues. The CDR3 DNA reads as TGTGCCAGCAGTCTAACGGGGACAAGCTCCCGGGAGTACCAAGAGATCCAGTACTTC. Protein product: CASSLTGTSSREYQEIQYF.

The chain couples TRBV20-1 to TRBJ2-1, with 13 bases identical to TRBD2. This CDR3 region has 16 residues. J lost 5 bases, V lost 5 bases, and 9 bases had no gene match. CDR1 is DFQATT and CDR2 is SNEGSKA in the germline V gene (reference sequence). CDR3 in DNA: TGCAGTGCTCTGCCGACTAGCGGGAGGAGCCACAATGAGCAGTTCTTC. This gives the protein CSALPTSGRSHNEQFF.

The rearrangement joins TRBV20-1 to TRBJ2-7, with 7 bases aligning to TRBD2. This CDR3 comprises 13 residues. Germline assignment: CDR1 DFQATT and CDR2 SNEGSKA (reference sequence). Trimming removed 3 bases from V and 3 bases from J; junction bases left unmatched: 5. The CDR3 is CSARTAGDYEQYF. CDR3 DNA sequence: TGCAGTGCTAGGACGGCGGGGGACTACGAGCAGTACTTC.

The gene calls are TRBV28 and TRBJ1-4; tentatively, D is TRBD1 (6 bases). The CDR3 sequence is 16 residues long. Per the germline V gene, CDR1 is MDHEN and CDR2 is SYDVKM. Between the trimmed V and J ends, which lost 7 bases and 7 bases, there was a span of 22 bases. The CDR3 is CASTVLGGRLGEKLFF. DNA for the CDR3: TGTGCCAGCACTGTTTTGGGGGGCAGGTTGGGTGAAAAACTGTTTTTT.

J is TRBJ1-6 and V is TRBV7-9; D uncertain. Trimming removed 8 bases from V and 8 bases from J, with 13 bases in between. Germline CDR1 SEHNR, CDR2 FQNEAQ (reference sequence). The CDR3 is 13 residues long. The CDR3 DNA reads TGTGCCAGCTCGGCTAGGCGGGATTCACCCCTCCACTTT. It encodes CASSARRDSPLHF.

This chain connects TRBV9 to TRBJ2-1, with D tentatively TRBD1 or TRBD2 (5 bases each). Germline V gene data show CDR1 as SGDLS and CDR2 as YYNGEE. The CDR3 length is 15 residues. Trimming took off 3 bases at V and 6 bases at J, with 16 bases between the two ends. The chain's CDR3 is CASSGWGYYSNEQFF. CDR3 nucleotide sequence: TGTGCCAGCAGCGGCTGGGGGTACTATAGCAATGAGCAGTTCTTC.

On this clonotype itself: At one boundary the junction diverges from the germline segment, which might be a read error. The rearrangement links TRBV27 to TRBJ2-1; 8 bases align to TRBD2. The germline V gene encodes CDR1 MNHEY and CDR2 SMNVEV (reference sequence). The CDR3 has 14 residues. In DNA, the CDR3 is TGTGCCAGCAGTTTAGCGGGAGGCTACAATGAGCGGTTCTTC. Protein: CASSLAGGYNERFF.

This chain links TRBV18 with TRBJ1-4; D may be TRBD1 (6 bases). Trimming removed 3 bases at V and 11 bases at J, with 19 bases between. This CDR3 region has 15 residues. The germline V gene has CDR1 KGHSH and CDR2 LQKENI. In DNA, the CDR3 is TGTGCCAGCTCACCCCCGACGGACAGACCAGAGAAACTGTTTTTT. Translating gives CASSPPTDRPEKLFF.

This clonotype has a handful of counts. The chain links TRBV28 to TRBJ2-5; 9 bases agree with TRBD1. J lost 2 bases, V lost 6 bases, and 7 bases had no gene match. CDR3 length equals 15 residues. Germline assignment: CDR1 MDHEN and CDR2 SYDVKM. The CDR3 region has the DNA TGTGCCAGCAGCCTGGGACAGGGCGTACAAGAGACCCAGTACTTC. It encodes CASSLGQGVQETQYF.

The V and J genes are TRBV12-3 or TRBV12-4 and TRBJ2-3; 9 nucleotides match TRBD2. V lost 0 bases to trimming and J lost 11 bases; unmatched junction nucleotides: 12. This CDR3 comprises 16 residues. The CDR3 region is CASSLARGGGLQGQYF. The CDR3 nucleotides read TGTGCCAGCAGTTTAGCGCGCGGGGGGGGCCTCCAGGGGCAGTATTTT.

CDR3 bases: TGCAGCTCTACCCGACTGGCGGGATACAATGAGCAGTTCTTC. Translating gives CSSTRLAGYNEQFF. The V call is TRBV29-1, the J call TRBJ2-1, with D possibly TRBD2 on 6 matching bases. The V gene's germline CDR1 is SQVTM and CDR2 ANQGSEA. The CDR3 extends over 14 amino acids. V lost 8 bases to trimming and J lost 4 bases, with 18 bases between them.

J is TRBJ2-3 and V is TRBV7-2, with D possibly TRBD2 on 6 matching bases. The CDR3 is made up of 15 amino acids. Germline V gene sequence: CDR1 SGHTA, CDR2 FQGNSA. With 2 bases removed from V and 2 bases from J, the gap between germline ends came to 11 bases. CDR3 nucleotides: TGTGCCAGCAGCTTAAGTCTAGCGAACACAGATACGCAGTATTTT. Translating gives CASSLSLANTDTQYF. The full variable domain, rest sourced from reference TRBV7-2 and TRBJ2-3, is GAGVSQSPSNKVTEKGKDVELRCDPISGHTALYWYRQSLGQGLEFLIYFQGNSAPDKSGLPSDRFSAERTGGSVSTLTIQRTQQEDSAVYLCASSLSLANTDTQYFGPGTRLTVL.

This clonotype has only a few counts. The chain couples TRBV5-5 to TRBJ1-4, with D unclear. CDR3 length equals 14 residues. Germline CDR1 SGHKS, CDR2 YYEKEE (reference sequence). V lost 4 bases, J lost 7 bases, and 14 bases lay in between. The CDR3 spells CASSIDTYPEKLFF. CDR3 sequence (DNA): TGTGCCAGCAGCATCGACACCTACCCTGAAAAACTGTTTTTT.

This clonotype has a single count. CDR3 sequence reads: CASSDGTTTIYTDTQYF. The CDR3 bases are TGTGCCAGCAGTGACGGGACCACGACTATTTACACAGATACGCAGTATTTT. V usage is TRBV6-1 and J usage is TRBJ2-3, with D possibly called TRBD1 or TRBD2 (5 bases each). Trimming shortened V by 3 bases and J by 2 bases, and 18 bases separated the two germline ends. Germline V gene lookup returns CDR1 MNHNS and CDR2 SASEGT. There are 17 residues in the CDR3.

V is TRBV20-1 and J is TRBJ1-4; 9 bases match TRBD1. V was pared by 3 bases and J by 2 bases, with 7 bases of the junction left unmatched. There are 16 residues in the CDR3. Germline assignment: CDR1 DFQATT and CDR2 SNEGSKA (reference sequence). CDR3 nucleotide sequence: TGCAGTGCTAGGTCCGGGACAGGGAATACTAATGAAAAACTGTTTTTT. Amino acids: CSARSGTGNTNEKLFF.

The chain couples TRBV3-1 to TRBJ2-3, with 10 bases identical to TRBD2. CDR1 LGHDT and CDR2 YNNKEL come from the germline V gene (reference sequence). The V and J ends lost 4 bases and 5 bases, in that order; junction bases with no gene match: 6. The CDR3 spans 15 residues. CDR3 residues: CASSPTLAGRDTQYF. In DNA, the CDR3 is TGTGCCAGCAGCCCTACACTAGCGGGAAGAGATACGCAGTATTTT.

The chain combines TRBV6-5 with TRBJ2-2, with 8 nucleotides matching TRBD1. V lost 6 bases and J lost 4; bases outside the gene matches: 7. The CDR3 length is 15 residues. CDR1 and CDR2 (germline): MNHEY, SVGAGI. CDR3 in DNA: TGTGCCAGCAGATCAGGGGGCGTGAGCACCGGGGAGCTGTTTTTT. This gives the protein CASRSGGVSTGELFF.

This chain connects TRBV19 to TRBJ1-1; D uncertain. Germline V gene lookup returns CDR1 LNHDA and CDR2 SQIVND (reference sequence). This CDR3 comprises 14 residues. V gave up 6 bases and J gave up 1 base, with 12 bases separating them. The CDR3 loop reads CASRTAAKNTEAFF. In DNA form, the CDR3 reads TGTGCCAGTAGGACCGCAGCTAAGAACACTGAAGCTTTCTTT. The variable domain in full, completed from reference TRBV19 and TRBJ1-1, reads DGGITQSPKYLFRKEGQNVTLSCEQNLNHDAMYWYRQDPGQGLRLIYYSQIVNDFQKGDIAEGYSVSREKKESFPLTVTSAQKNPTAFYLCASRTAAKNTEAFFGQGTRLTVV.

The chain recombines TRBV6-6 with TRBJ2-7; D is unclear. CDR3 length equals 14 residues. Trimming removed 5 bases at V and 2 bases at J, with 13 bases between. CDR1 MNHNY and CDR2 SVGAGI come from the germline V gene (reference sequence). DNA of the CDR3: TGTGCCAGCAGTGGTCCTAGTGGCCCCTACGAGCAGTACTTC. The encoded protein is CASSGPSGPYEQYF.

The V gene is TRBV5-6, the J gene TRBJ2-5, with no clear D. The V and J ends lost 4 bases and 0 bases respectively, with 16 bases between them. Per germline, CDR1 SGHDT and CDR2 YYEEEE. This CDR3 comprises 16 residues. The CDR3: CASSDTMDGYQETQYF. In DNA, the CDR3 is TGTGCCAGCAGCGATACTATGGACGGCTACCAAGAGACCCAGTACTTC.

This clonotype was detected a few times. The J gene is TRBJ1-4, the V gene TRBV6-5; 7 bases map to TRBD1. CDR3 size: 16 residues. Germline-derived CDR1 and CDR2 are MNHEY and SVGAGI. J was trimmed by 3 bases and V by 4 bases; bases with no gene match: 8. CDR3: CASSSTGREANEKLFF. CDR3 nucleotides: TGTGCCAGCAGTTCGACAGGGAGGGAAGCTAATGAAAAACTGTTTTTT.

This clonotype was found a few times. The chain combines TRBV20-1 with TRBJ1-5, with D perhaps TRBD1 (6 bases). Germline CDR1 is DFQATT and CDR2 is SNEGSKA (reference sequence). This CDR3 region has 13 residues. Trimming stripped 5 bases from V and 6 bases from J, with 14 bases between. The CDR3 loop reads CSAPRGMSQPQHF. The CDR3, as DNA: TGCAGTGCTCCCAGGGGAATGAGTCAGCCCCAGCATTTT.

This clonotype was recorded many times. This chain joins TRBV3-1 and TRBJ2-1, with 7 nucleotides matching TRBD2. V gave up 0 bases and J gave up 11 bases; unmatched junction bases: 7. CDR3 length: 14 amino acids. In germline, CDR1 is LGHDT, CDR2 YNNKEL (reference sequence). The CDR3 bases are TGTGCCAGCAGCCAAGATAGGGCTAGCGGAAAGCAGTTCTTC. It yields the protein CASSQDRASGKQFF.

About this clonotype itself: This may arise from a read error, as a much more abundant clone is one base away. The chain joins TRBV4-3 to TRBJ2-4; D is undetermined. Germline values: CDR1 LGHNA, CDR2 YSLEER. The CDR3 runs 16 residues. The CDR3 bases are TGCGCCAGCAACCAAGTCACTTCAGGACCCAAAAACATTCAGTACTTC. As protein: CASNQVTSGPKNIQYF.

The rearrangement uses TRBV2 and TRBJ1-1; possible D gene TRBD1, 5 bases. Trimming stripped 5 bases from V and 10 bases from J, with 20 bases between. Germline V lookup: CDR1 SNHLY, CDR2 FYNNEI. The CDR3 is 14 amino acids. CDR3 residues: CASSPHLGTVGAFF. The DNA of the CDR3 is TGTGCCAGCAGTCCGCACCTCGGGACGGTTGGAGCTTTCTTT.